These 24 T cell receptor beta chains share one sample of origin, sequenced in a study of OX40 agonist ivuxolimab in advanced cancers. TCRdb's table, derived via immunoSEQ multiplex PCR, lists solely in-frame clones and lacks some. The sample shows 70,000 to 85,000 clones, 84% of them seen only once. The material was CD4+ or CD8+ T cells sorted from blood, obtained in a trial of the OX40 agonist ivuxolimab. The receptors derive from an adult with an advanced solid tumor such as melanoma, head and neck, liver or kidney cancer.

The V call is TRBV14, the J call TRBJ1-4; TRBD1 might be the D (6 bases). Trimming pared 5 bases from V and 9 bases from J, leaving 16 bases between. Germline values: CDR1 SGHDN, CDR2 FVKESK. The CDR3 has 14 amino acids. CDR3 DNA sequence: TGTGCCAGCAGCGATGAGGCAGGGGCGAAAAAACTGTTTTTT. This translates into CASSDEAGAKKLFF. The entire variable domain, with the rest obtained from reference TRBV14 and TRBJ1-4, is as follows: EAGVTQFPSHSVIEKGQTVTLRCDPISGHDNLYWYRRVMGKEIKFLLHFVKESKQDESGMPNNRFLAERTGGTYSTLKVQPAELEDSGVYFCASSDEAGAKKLFFGSGTQLSVL.

The chain uses TRBV5-1 and TRBJ2-5, with D possibly TRBD1 on 5 matching bases. This CDR3 contains 16 residues. Trimming removed 1 base at V and 3 bases at J, with 16 bases between. CDR1 SGHRS and CDR2 YFSETQ come from the germline V gene. The CDR3 spells CASSLSVDWGEETQYF. The CDR3 DNA is TGCGCCAGCAGCTTGAGTGTGGATTGGGGCGAAGAGACCCAGTACTTC.

This chain joins TRBV4-3 and TRBJ2-6; D remains ambiguous. Germline CDR1 reads LGHNA; CDR2 reads YSLEER. The CDR3 contains 15 residues. The germline V and J ends were trimmed by 1 base and 4 bases, with 8 bases remaining between them. CDR3 sequence: CASSQGRPGANVLTF. The DNA of the CDR3 is TGCGCCAGCAGCCAAGGGAGACCCGGGGCCAACGTCCTGACTTTC.

V and J are TRBV29-1 and TRBJ1-3; D is uncertain. The germline CDR1 and CDR2 sequences are SQVTM and ANQGSEA. The CDR3 is made up of 14 amino acids. V was shortened by 2 bases and J by 6 bases, with 14 bases between the two germline ends. CDR3 nucleotide sequence: TGCAGCGTTGAAAGTCCAGAGAGAGAAAACACCATATATTTT. Its protein is CSVESPERENTIYF.

For the CDR3, the DNA is TGCGCCAGCAGTCGAACCCGCCCTACTAGCGGGCAGGCCGATACGCAGTATTTT. It yields the protein CASSRTRPTSGQADTQYF. J is TRBJ2-3 and V is TRBV4-1; TRBD2 aligns across 9 bases. With V trimmed by 6 bases and J by 6 bases, 19 bases remained unmatched. The CDR3 has 18 amino acids. Germline CDR1 reads MGHRA; CDR2 reads YSYEKL.

This clone was detected once. The chain couples TRBV5-1 to TRBJ2-3, with 13 bases matching TRBD2. Germline CDR1 SGHRS, CDR2 YFSETQ. V lost 2 bases and J lost 2; bases outside the gene matches: 2. This CDR3 is built from 16 residues. The chain's CDR3 is CASSFTSGRDTDTQYF. In DNA, the CDR3 is TGCGCCAGCAGCTTCACTAGCGGGAGGGACACAGATACGCAGTATTTT.

In nucleotides, the CDR3 is TGCGCCAGCAGCCCCGGGAGCGGGAGATCCGAGCAGTACTTC. Translation: CASSPGSGRSEQYF. This chain links TRBV5-1 with TRBJ2-7, with TRBD2 matching 8 bases. Germline lookup yields CDR1 SGHRS and CDR2 YFSETQ. The V segment lost 4 bases and the J segment 6 bases; nucleotides outside the gene matches: 9. CDR3 length: 14 residues. The complete variable domain, with remaining parts taken from reference TRBV5-1 and TRBJ2-7, reads KAGVTQTPRYLIKTRGQQVTLSCSPISGHRSVSWYQQTPGQGLQFLFEYFSETQRNKGNFPGRFSGRQFSNSRSEMNVSTLELGDSALYLCASSPGSGRSEQYFGPGTRLTVT.

The chain uses TRBV15 and TRBJ2-7; 8 nucleotides line up with TRBD2. J lost 6 bases, V lost 8 bases, and 12 bases had no gene match. Per the germline V gene, CDR1 is LNHNV and CDR2 is YYDKDF (reference sequence). The CDR3 spans 14 residues. CDR3 sequence: CATGTGGESAEQYF. Here the CDR3 DNA reads TGTGCCACCGGGACCGGGGGGGAATCGGCCGAGCAGTACTTC.

The CDR3 loop is CASSPSSGGSYNEQFF. The CDR3 DNA reads TGTGCCAGCAGTCCATCTAGCGGGGGCTCCTACAATGAGCAGTTCTTC. The rearrangement joins TRBV6-4 to TRBJ2-1, with 10 bases fitting TRBD2. V lost 5 bases, J lost 0 bases, and 4 bases stayed unmatched. The CDR3 loop spans 16 amino acids. Germline V gives CDR1 MRHNA, CDR2 SNTAGT.

The chain uses TRBV11-2 and TRBJ2-1, with 12 bases aligning to TRBD2. The germline CDR1 and CDR2 sequences are SGHAT and FQNNGV. There are 14 residues in the CDR3. V shed 5 bases, J shed 8 bases, and the junction held 4 bases outside the gene matches. The CDR3 nucleotides are TGTGCCAGCAGCCCGACTAGCGGGAGCTATGAGCAGTTCTTC. Encoded protein: CASSPTSGSYEQFF.

This chain uses TRBV28 with TRBJ2-2, with D unresolved. V lost 6 bases, J lost 1 base, and 3 bases lay in between. The CDR3 covers 12 residues. Germline values: CDR1 MDHEN, CDR2 SYDVKM. This CDR3 reads CASRENTGELFF. CDR3 sequence (DNA): TGTGCCAGCAGAGAGAACACCGGGGAGCTGTTTTTT.

V is TRBV5-4 and J is TRBJ2-1; 8 bases are a match to TRBD2. The CDR3 loop spans 15 amino acids. The germline gives CDR1 SGHNT, CDR2 YYREEE (reference sequence). With 4 bases clipped from V and 3 bases from J, the junction kept 6 bases outside the gene matches. The CDR3 DNA is TGTGCCAGCAGCGTAGGGCGGGAGGTCTACAATGAGCAGTTCTTC. As protein: CASSVGREVYNEQFF.

The V gene is TRBV7-6, the J gene TRBJ2-3; 8 bases are a match to TRBD2. The CDR3 contains 16 residues. J lost 4 bases, V lost 1 base, and 7 bases had no gene match. Germline-derived CDR1 and CDR2 are SGHVS and FNYEAQ. In DNA, the CDR3 is TGTGCCAGCAGCTTAGTCGCAGCGGGAGTATCAGATACGCAGTATTTT. It translates to CASSLVAAGVSDTQYF.

The chain combines TRBV11-2 with TRBJ2-7; 13 nucleotides match TRBD2. V lost 5 bases and J lost 5; bases outside the gene matches: 12. Per the germline V gene, CDR1 is SGHAT and CDR2 is FQNNGV. CDR3 length equals 17 residues. The CDR3 nucleotides are TGTGCCAGCAGCCCCAAGGGACTAGCGGGAAACTTCCACGAGCAGTACTTC. It specifies CASSPKGLAGNFHEQYF.

The chain combines TRBV2 with TRBJ1-5; D remains unclear. CDR1 and CDR2 from the germline V gene are SNHLY and FYNNEI. The V and J ends lost 4 bases and 0 bases respectively, with 7 bases between them. This CDR3 has 14 amino acids. This CDR3 is CASSAWTSNQPQHF. CDR3 coding DNA: TGTGCCAGCAGTGCGTGGACTAGCAATCAGCCCCAGCATTTT.

This clone appeared a few times. The chain links TRBV30 to TRBJ1-1, with 7 bases lining up with TRBD1. The CDR3 is 13 amino acids. The junction had 4 bases not matched to a gene; V was cut back by 3 bases and J by 3 bases. Per germline, CDR1 GTSNPN and CDR2 SVGIG (reference sequence). CDR3 residues: CAWRGQGDTEAFF. CDR3 nucleotides: TGTGCCTGGAGAGGGCAGGGGGACACTGAAGCTTTCTTT.

The chain carries TRBV7-9 and TRBJ1-5; 11 nucleotides match TRBD1. With 1 base clipped from V and 3 bases from J, the junction kept 5 bases outside the gene matches. Germline V gene data show CDR1 as SEHNR and CDR2 as FQNEAQ (reference sequence). There are 17 residues in the CDR3. The CDR3 DNA is TGTGCCAGCAGCTTAGTTGGGACAGGGGGTATCAATCAGCCCCAGCATTTT. This codes for CASSLVGTGGINQPQHF.

This chain links TRBV11-3 with TRBJ2-1; D may be TRBD2 (6 bases). Germline CDR1 and CDR2: SGHNT and YENEEA. Between the trimmed V and J ends, which lost 1 base and 8 bases, there was a span of 9 bases. This CDR3 is 13 amino acids long. CDR3: CASSLGGVYEQFF. Written as DNA, the CDR3 is TGTGCCAGCAGCTTAGGGGGGGTCTATGAGCAGTTCTTC.

The chain couples TRBV5-1 to TRBJ2-7; 11 nucleotides agree with TRBD2. The CDR3 runs 16 residues. V was clipped by 0 bases and J by 4 bases; unmatched bases: 6. Germline V gene sequence: CDR1 SGHRS, CDR2 YFSETQ. The chain's CDR3 is CASSLEVAGGPYEQYF. The CDR3, as DNA: TGCGCCAGCAGCTTGGAGGTAGCGGGGGGGCCTTACGAGCAGTACTTC.

The chain is built from TRBV5-1 and TRBJ1-2; D not certain. Germline V gene lookup returns CDR1 SGHRS and CDR2 YFSETQ. The length of the CDR3 is 14 residues. Between the trimmed V and J ends, which lost 4 bases and 2 bases, there was a span of 12 bases. In nucleotides, the CDR3 is TGCGCCAGCAGCCGGACCGAGTTCAACTATGGCTACACCTTC. Translating gives CASSRTEFNYGYTF.

For the CDR3, the DNA is TGTGCCAGCGAAATCTCCTCGAGACCCCTGAACACTGAAGCTTTCTTT. This encodes CASEISSRPLNTEAFF. The chain couples TRBV5-5 to TRBJ1-1; D not certain. Between the trimmed V and J ends, which lost 7 bases and 0 bases, there was a span of 19 bases. The CDR3 is made up of 16 amino acids. CDR1 is SGHKS and CDR2 is YYEKEE in the germline V gene (reference sequence).

CDR3 DNA sequence: TGTGCCAGCATTCCGGGACGGAACGAAGAGACCCAGTACTTC. Translation gives CASIPGRNEETQYF. This chain connects TRBV21-1 to TRBJ2-5. TRBV21-1 is tagged as a pseudogene. The length of the CDR3 is 14 residues.

V is TRBV7-2 and J is TRBJ1-4, with D hard to call. The germline CDR1 and CDR2 sequences are SGHTA and FQGNSA. The CDR3 totals 15 residues. V gave up 1 base and J gave up 8 bases, with 14 bases separating them. CDR3 in DNA: TGTGCCAGCAGCTTAGACTCATCCCAATCGGAAAAACTGTTTTTT. Protein product: CASSLDSSQSEKLFF.

This chain joins TRBV29-1 and TRBJ2-1; 8 bases agree with TRBD2. The junction had 14 bases not matched to a gene; V was cut back by 7 bases and J by 0 bases. Germline CDR1 and CDR2: SQVTM and ANQGSEA. CDR3 length equals 17 residues. The CDR3 protein is CSGAGTSGLISYNEQFF. Written as DNA, the CDR3 is TGCAGCGGGGCCGGTACTAGCGGATTAATCTCCTACAATGAGCAGTTCTTC.